The clone carrying this T cell receptor beta chain was detected only a few times. Its antigen remains unidentified. Together with a sample-barcoded 5' primer, a J-beta primer mix was included in a second PCR lasting about 7 to 11 cycles. TCRdb itself ran the 5' RACE reads through MiXCR, one entry per CDR3 protein. Of about 1,400,000 distinct CDR3 sequences listed, roughly 40% are singletons. The sample belongs to a study of blood T cells in healthy people across ages. This CDR3 has 14 residues. CDR1 is MNHNS and CDR2 is SASEGT in the germline V gene. V lost 8 bases and J 6 bases, leaving 17 bases between the germline ends. Overall study results and limits: Changes in expanded clonotypes were possibly confounded, as the CMV status of donors was unknown. TCR beta diversity, measured per million T cells, fell in a roughly linear way with age.

Each sample yielded at least 6 micrograms of PBMC total RNA. Sequencing was carried out using blood. The chain is built from TRBV6-1 and TRBJ2-1; D is unresolved. This clonotype was obtained from a woman aged 18-29 years in good health. CDR3 bases: TGTGCCAGCCTGTGGAGACATCTGGGCAATGAGCAGTTCTTC. This sequence encodes CASLWRHLGNEQFF.